The rows below give T cell receptor beta chains drawn from one sample of a study of T cell changes during pregnancy in multiple sclerosis. This table comes from immunoSEQ multiplex PCR, and its TCRdb copy is limited to in-frame clones, with some not included. Here the sample spans around 100,000 clones, about nine tenths being singletons. The sample was peripheral blood, taken after pregnancy. The receptors were sampled from a female donor with multiple sclerosis, enrolled in a pregnancy study. Each CDR3 is given with its conserved first and last residue. Fields, in order: clone size, D gene, J gene, V gene, CDR3 DNA, CDR3 protein. A D gene is named only where the DNA matches it firmly. Only part of the rows carry a size: once, few, many, or a class if the clone is expanded.

clone size: .; D gene: .; J gene: TRBJ1-6; V gene: TRBV19; CDR3 DNA: TGTGCCAGTAGTACCAACAGGGTTGAGAATTCACCCCTCCACTTT; CDR3 protein: CASSTNRVENSPLHF
clone size: .; D gene: .; J gene: TRBJ1-2; V gene: TRBV6-1; CDR3 DNA: TGTGCCAGCAGTGAGAGGACAGACAATGGCTACACCTTC; CDR3 protein: CASSERTDNGYTF
clone size: .; D gene: .; J gene: TRBJ2-7; V gene: TRBV6-6; CDR3 DNA: TGTGCCAGCAGGATAGCCTACGAGCAGTACTTC; CDR3 protein: CASRIAYEQYF
clone size: .; D gene: TRBD1; J gene: TRBJ2-2; V gene: TRBV5-1; CDR3 DNA: TGCGCCAGCAGCTTGAGTCGCGCCAGGGGGCTTACCGGGGAGCTGTTTTTT; CDR3 protein: CASSLSRARGLTGELFF
clone size: .; D gene: TRBD1; J gene: TRBJ2-7; V gene: TRBV6-1; CDR3 DNA: TGTGCCAGCAGATCGGACAGGTACCCCTACGAGCAGTACTTC; CDR3 protein: CASRSDRYPYEQYF
clone size: .; D gene: .; J gene: TRBJ1-1; V gene: TRBV9; CDR3 DNA: TGTGCCAGCAGCGTAGTTAGGGGGTCCATGAACACTGAAGCTTTCTTT; CDR3 protein: CASSVVRGSMNTEAFF
clone size: .; D gene: TRBD1; J gene: TRBJ1-5; V gene: TRBV2; CDR3 DNA: TGTGCCACCCTCAGGGGGCCCGGGCAGCCCCAGCATTTT; CDR3 protein: CATLRGPGQPQHF
clone size: .; D gene: .; J gene: TRBJ1-2; V gene: TRBV19; CDR3 DNA: TGTGCCAGTAGGTTCCGGGATCTGGGCTATGGCTACACCTTC; CDR3 protein: CASRFRDLGYGYTF
clone size: .; D gene: .; J gene: TRBJ1-6; V gene: TRBV30; CDR3 DNA: TGTGCCTGGAGTGTGCGAGGCTCCTATAATTCACCCCTCCACTTT; CDR3 protein: CAWSVRGSYNSPLHF
clone size: .; D gene: .; J gene: TRBJ1-4; V gene: TRBV2; CDR3 DNA: TGTGCCAGCAGCCGGGACATCGTTAATGAAAAACTGTTTTTT; CDR3 protein: CASSRDIVNEKLFF
clone size: .; D gene: TRBD2; J gene: TRBJ2-1; V gene: TRBV15; CDR3 DNA: TGTGCCACCAGCAGGCAACTAGCGGGGGGTCACAATGAGCAGTTCTTC; CDR3 protein: CATSRQLAGGHNEQFF
clone size: .; D gene: TRBD1; J gene: TRBJ2-2; V gene: TRBV5-1; CDR3 DNA: TGCGCCAGCAGCTTGGAGGGGGCCGGCGGGGAGCTGTTTTTT; CDR3 protein: CASSLEGAGGELFF
clone size: .; D gene: .; J gene: TRBJ2-7; V gene: TRBV13; CDR3 DNA: TGTGCCAGCAGCTTCGGTGGACGGGGGGCGTGGAACGAGCAGTACTTC; CDR3 protein: CASSFGGRGAWNEQYF
clone size: few; D gene: .; J gene: TRBJ1-5; V gene: TRBV19; CDR3 DNA: TGTGCCAGTAGTATTAACGTTCTACGGCAGCCCCAGCATTTT; CDR3 protein: CASSINVLRQPQHF
clone size: .; D gene: .; J gene: TRBJ2-1; V gene: TRBV19; CDR3 DNA: TGTGCCAGTAGTATCACTCTACTAGGTGAGCAGTTCTTC; CDR3 protein: CASSITLLGEQFF
clone size: .; D gene: TRBD1; J gene: TRBJ1-5; V gene: TRBV15; CDR3 DNA: TGTGCCACCAGCGCGACAGGGGTTCGTGGTCAGCCCCAGCATTTT; CDR3 protein: CATSATGVRGQPQHF
clone size: .; D gene: TRBD2; J gene: TRBJ2-1; V gene: TRBV7-8; CDR3 DNA: TGTGCCAGCCGGAGGGGAGGGAACCTCAATGAGCAGTTCTTC; CDR3 protein: CASRRGGNLNEQFF
clone size: .; D gene: .; J gene: TRBJ1-1; V gene: TRBV7-9; CDR3 DNA: TGTGCCAGCATCCCCCTTTTTTGGGGCGACACTGAAGCTTTCTTT; CDR3 protein: CASIPLFWGDTEAFF